A single sample gave rise to the 14 T cell receptor beta chains below, sequenced in a study of blood T cell repertoires in COVID-19. The assay was immunoSEQ multiplex PCR, and TCRdb's table has in-frame clones only and misses some. This table has 110,000 to 150,000 clones, approximately 78% appearing once. What was sequenced was peripheral blood. The receptors originated from a woman older than 75 with acute or convalescent COVID-19.

The DNA of the CDR3 is TGTGCTAGTGGTTCCTTCCCCGGGGAGCTGTTTTTT. The encoded protein is CASGSFPGELFF. The chain is built from TRBV12-5 and TRBJ2-2; D unresolved. Germline loops: CDR1 LGHNT, CDR2 FRNRAP. V dropped 4 bases and J dropped 6 bases, with 6 bases sitting between them. CDR3 length: 12 residues.

Turning to this clone: The same CDR3 also results from other DNA sequences found in this sample. This chain joins TRBV5-1 and TRBJ2-7, with TRBD2 identical over 7 bases. Germline CDR1 and CDR2: SGHRS and YFSETQ. This CDR3 spans 13 amino acids. V shed 0 bases, J shed 6 bases, and the junction held 3 bases outside the gene matches. This CDR3 reads CASSLVGGGEQYF. The CDR3 DNA follows: TGCGCCAGCAGCTTGGTGGGCGGGGGCGAGCAGTACTTC.

The chain is built from TRBV12-3 or TRBV12-4 and TRBJ1-2; D is perhaps TRBD1 (6 bases). V was trimmed by 3 bases and J by 8 bases, leaving 13 bases between them. The CDR3 extends over 13 amino acids. The chain's CDR3 is CASSFGRGVGYTF. The CDR3 DNA sequence: TGTGCCAGCAGTTTTGGCAGGGGAGTAGGCTACACCTTC.

The chain links TRBV9 to TRBJ1-2; D uncertain. The germline CDR1 and CDR2 sequences are SGDLS and YYNGEE. V shed 4 bases and J shed 6 bases, with 13 bases lying between them. The CDR3 covers 13 residues. CDR3 region: CASSSPRGDGYTF. CDR3 bases: TGTGCCAGCAGCTCCCCGCGGGGTGATGGCTACACCTTC.

The chain carries TRBV13 and TRBJ2-7, with 7 bases lining up with TRBD1. The CDR3 length is 15 residues. Per the germline V gene, CDR1 is PRHDT and CDR2 is FYEKMQ (reference sequence). With 5 bases clipped from V and 0 bases from J, the junction kept 7 bases outside the gene matches. The CDR3: CASSDRDSSSYEQYF. DNA of the CDR3: TGTGCCAGCAGCGACCGGGACAGCAGCTCCTACGAGCAGTACTTC. Looking up the rest from reference TRBV13 and TRBJ2-7 gives the full variable domain: AAGVIQSPRHLIKEKRETATLKCYPIPRHDTVYWYQQGPGQDPQFLISFYEKMQSDKGSIPDRFSAQQFSDYHSELNMSSLELGDSALYFCASSDRDSSSYEQYFGPGTRLTVT.

The V and J genes are TRBV5-6 and TRBJ1-6; 11 nucleotides match TRBD1. Trimming at V came to 4 bases and at J to 4 bases, leaving 4 bases not matched to a gene. The CDR3 runs 16 residues. The germline V gene has CDR1 SGHDT and CDR2 YYEEEE. CDR3 in amino acids: CASSPGTGGYNSPLHF. CDR3 coding DNA: TGTGCCAGCAGCCCCGGGACAGGGGGGTATAATTCACCCCTCCACTTT.

The chain employs TRBV2 and TRBJ1-4; 9 positions agree with TRBD1. Germline V gene data show CDR1 as SNHLY and CDR2 as FYNNEI. With 7 bases clipped from V and 7 bases from J, the junction kept 4 bases outside the gene matches. The CDR3 is made up of 13 amino acids. CDR3 residues: CASTGQGVEKLFF. The CDR3, as DNA: TGTGCCAGCACGGGACAGGGAGTTGAAAAACTGTTTTTT.

The V gene is TRBV3-1 (or the pseudogene TRBV3-2), the J gene TRBJ2-7; 8 positions match TRBD1. CDR1 and CDR2 from the germline V gene are LGHDT and YNNKEL (reference sequence). V was pared by 7 bases and J by 1 base, with 6 bases of the junction left unmatched. The CDR3 is made up of 14 amino acids. This CDR3 reads CASTRQGSSYEQYF. CDR3 DNA sequence: TGTGCCAGCACCCGACAGGGGTCGTCCTACGAGCAGTACTTC.

The chain has TRBV24-1 and TRBJ2-7; 9 nucleotides align to TRBD1. Germline CDR1 is KGHDR and CDR2 is SFDVKD. The length of the CDR3 is 15 residues. The ends lost 3 bases at V and 1 base at J; junction bases unmatched: 3. The CDR3 loop is CATSDPGQGSYEQYF. The CDR3 region has the DNA TGTGCCACCAGTGATCCCGGACAGGGGTCCTACGAGCAGTACTTC.

The V and J genes are TRBV2 and TRBJ2-1; 13 bases align to TRBD2. In germline, CDR1 is SNHLY, CDR2 FYNNEI. The junction had 7 bases not matched to a gene; V was cut back by 1 base and J by 4 bases. The CDR3 length is 18 residues. CDR3 in amino acids: CASSEDPWTSGRYNEQFF. CDR3 nucleotides: TGTGCCAGCAGTGAAGACCCCTGGACTAGCGGGAGATACAATGAGCAGTTCTTC.

This rearrangement joins TRBV19 to TRBJ2-5, with TRBD2 matching 7 bases. Germline trimming cut 1 base from V and 1 base from J; bases unmatched to any gene: 0. Per germline, CDR1 LNHDA and CDR2 SQIVND (reference sequence). This CDR3 is 14 amino acids long. The CDR3 sequence is CASSIGGGQETQYF. CDR3 sequence (DNA): TGTGCCAGTAGTATAGGGGGGGGCCAAGAGACCCAGTACTTC.

The J gene is TRBJ1-1, the V gene TRBV6-2 or TRBV6-3, with a tentative D call TRBD1 (6 bases). This CDR3 spans 13 amino acids. V shed 4 bases and J shed 3 bases, with 9 bases lying between them. The V gene's germline CDR1 is MNHEY and CDR2 SVGEGT. The CDR3 loop is CASSWEGDTEAFF. In DNA form, the CDR3 reads TGTGCCAGCAGTTGGGAGGGGGACACTGAAGCTTTCTTT.

This chain connects TRBV7-8 to TRBJ1-1; D unresolved. The V gene's germline CDR1 is SGHVS and CDR2 FQNEAQ. The CDR3 contains 18 residues. The V and J ends lost 7 bases and 0 bases respectively, with 24 bases between them. The CDR3 loop is CASTPSREGALMNTEAFF. CDR3 nucleotide sequence: TGTGCCAGCACCCCCTCCCGTGAGGGAGCGCTCATGAACACTGAAGCTTTCTTT.

Comments on this clone: Its ends do not fully match the called genes, so a read error is possible. The rearrangement joins TRBV11-2 to TRBJ2-7; D uncertain. This CDR3 contains 13 residues. CDR1 is SGHAT and CDR2 is FQNNGV in the germline V gene. CDR3 region: CASSLFPSSSSDF. CDR3 in DNA: TGTGCCAGCAGCTTGTTCCCTAGTAGCAGTTCGGACTTC.